These 21 T cell receptor beta chains were all obtained from the same sample, sequenced in a study of T cell repertoires in cytomegalovirus infection. TCRdb re-called the reads through MiXCR, storing one row per CDR3 protein. The sample has approximately 550,000 distinct CDR3 sequences, approximately 15% seen once. Input material: CD8+ T cells from PBMCs. The receptors shown here come from a human donor in good health (CMV status not recorded). Some clones in this sample may be carry-over from other donors' samples.

This sequence joins TRBV10-3 and TRBJ1-3; D is undetermined. Germline V gene data show CDR1 as ENHRY and CDR2 as SYGVKD. The CDR3 spans 10 residues. Trimming took off 10 bases at V and 4 bases at J, with 5 bases between the two ends. DNA for the CDR3: TGTGCCACCAGGGGAAACACCATATATTTT. Protein: CATRGNTIYF.

The J gene is TRBJ2-3, the V gene TRBV7-6; 7 nucleotides agree with TRBD1. Germline CDR1 reads SGHVS; CDR2 reads FNYEAQ. Germline trimming cut 4 bases from V and 0 bases from J; bases unmatched to any gene: 16. This CDR3 contains 19 residues. Here the CDR3 reads CASSSISGTVSPSTDTQYF. The CDR3 nucleotides read TGTGCCAGCAGCTCCATTTCCGGGACAGTATCTCCTAGCACAGATACGCAGTATTTT.

The table lists this clonotype with a count of one. The V and J genes are TRBV12-3 or TRBV12-4 and TRBJ2-1, with 13 bases fitting TRBD2. The V and J ends lost 6 bases and 7 bases, in that order; junction bases with no gene match: 9. This CDR3 has 16 amino acids. CDR3 in DNA: TGTGCCAGCAGGGAAACTAGCGGGGGGGCCTGGAATGAGCAGTTCTTC. Protein: CASRETSGGAWNEQFF.

Ten or more counts support this clonotype. The chain combines TRBV19 with TRBJ1-5; weak D call: TRBD1 (5 bases). V gave up 1 base and J gave up 5 bases, with 18 bases separating them. Germline-derived CDR1 and CDR2 are LNHDA and SQIVND (reference sequence). This CDR3 spans 17 amino acids. DNA for the CDR3: TGTGCCAGTAGTATAGTCATAGACAGCTGGGAGGATCAGCCCCAGCATTTT. Protein product: CASSIVIDSWEDQPQHF.

The chain has TRBV13 and TRBJ1-2; D gene unclear. V lost 8 bases, J lost 6 bases, and 16 bases lay in between. In germline, CDR1 is PRHDT, CDR2 FYEKMQ (reference sequence). The CDR3 consists of 13 residues. CDR3: CASHSSLVNGYTF. The CDR3 DNA is TGTGCCAGCCATTCCTCACTCGTCAATGGCTACACCTTC.

The table lists this clonotype with many counts. V usage is TRBV27 and J usage is TRBJ2-5, with TRBD2 matching over 10 bases. J lost 5 bases, V lost 10 bases, and 19 bases had no gene match. The CDR3 has 17 residues. Germline CDR1 is MNHEY and CDR2 is SMNVEV (reference sequence). Written as DNA, the CDR3 is TGTGCCACCAGGCCAGGTGGGCTAGCGGGAGTGGAGGAGACCCAGTACTTC. As protein: CATRPGGLAGVEETQYF.

Worth noting for this clonotype: An end of the junction does not agree with germline; a read error may underlie this. The rearrangement links TRBV6-2 or TRBV6-3 to TRBJ2-7, with 9 bases aligning to TRBD1. Germline V gives CDR1 MNHEY, CDR2 SVGEGT. The CDR3 consists of 15 residues. This chain's CDR3 is CASSYPRDRADGVDF. For the CDR3, the DNA is TGTGCCAGCAGTTACCCAAGGGACAGGGCAGACGGTGTTGACTTC.

This sequence joins TRBV14 and TRBJ2-7; no definite D call. From germline, CDR1 is SGHDN and CDR2 FVKESK. The CDR3 covers 14 residues. Trimming removed 3 bases from V and 3 bases from J, with 12 bases in between. CDR3: CASSHLDWGYEQYF. For the CDR3, the DNA is TGTGCCAGCAGCCACCTAGACTGGGGCTACGAGCAGTACTTC. The full variable domain, completed using reference TRBV14 and TRBJ2-7, is EAGVTQFPSHSVIEKGQTVTLRCDPISGHDNLYWYRRVMGKEIKFLLHFVKESKQDESGMPNNRFLAERTGGTYSTLKVQPAELEDSGVYFCASSHLDWGYEQYFGPGTRLTVT.

As for this clonotype: A read error may explain this, as a much larger clone is one base away. The chain uses TRBV7-9 and TRBJ2-7; the match to TRBD2 covers 10 bases. Germline V lookup: CDR1 SEHNR, CDR2 FQNEAQ (reference sequence). The CDR3 loop spans 17 amino acids. The V and J ends lost 1 base and 0 bases, in that order; junction bases with no gene match: 6. The CDR3 reads CASSLEVLAGFSYEQYF. The CDR3 DNA reads as TGTGCCAGCAGCTTAGAGGTACTAGCGGGGTTCTCCTACGAGCAGTACTTC. Drawing the rest from reference TRBV7-9 and TRBJ2-7, the complete variable domain is DTGVSQNPRHKITKRGQNVTFRCDPISEHNRLYWYRQTLGQGPEFLTYFQNEAQLEKSRLLSDRFSAERPKGSFSTLEIQRTEQGDSAMYLCASSLEVLAGFSYEQYFGPGTRLTVT.

This clonotype was picked up a small number of times. The chain combines TRBV27 with TRBJ2-3, with 7 bases matching TRBD1. J lost 2 bases, V lost 3 bases, and 8 bases had no gene match. Germline V gene lookup returns CDR1 MNHEY and CDR2 SMNVEV (reference sequence). This CDR3 is built from 16 residues. CDR3 amino acids: CASSFLGTETTDTQYF. The CDR3 coding sequence is TGTGCCAGCAGTTTTCTCGGGACAGAAACCACAGATACGCAGTATTTT.

This clonotype came up once. A much larger clone differs from this one at a single base, so this may be a read error. This CDR3 fails to terminate in the conserved phenylalanine or tryptophan, so it likely reflects a read error. The rearrangement uses TRBV4-1 and TRBJ2-1; 13 bases line up with TRBD2. V trimming: 5 bases; J trimming: 7 bases; junction bases outside the gene matches: 8. In germline, CDR1 is MGHRA, CDR2 YSYEKL. CDR3 length: 16 amino acids. The CDR3 loop reads CASSETSGRAGNEQFL. The DNA for the CDR3 is TGCGCCAGCAGCGAAACTAGCGGGAGGGCTGGGAATGAGCAGTTCTTA.

This clonotype was observed at least ten times. This chain uses TRBV4-1 with TRBJ2-7, with TRBD2 matching 8 bases. CDR3 length equals 15 residues. Trimming cost V 1 base and J 5 bases; bases outside gene matches: 7. From germline, CDR1 is MGHRA and CDR2 YSYEKL. The CDR3 nucleotides read TGCGCCAGCAGCCAAGGCGGACTAGCAAGCAACGAGCAGTACTTC. This gives the protein CASSQGGLASNEQYF.

As concerns this clonotype: The junction and the germline gene differ at one end; a read error may be behind it. The V call is TRBV14, the J call TRBJ2-7; 13 positions agree with TRBD2. From germline, CDR1 is SGHDN and CDR2 FVKESK. The CDR3 spans 17 residues. CDR3 nucleotide sequence: TGTGCCACCAGCTCAAGGACTAGCGGGAGACTTCCTTACGAGCAGTACTTC. Its translation is CATSSRTSGRLPYEQYF. Supplemented by reference TRBV14 and TRBJ2-7, the full variable domain reads EAGVTQFPSHSVIEKGQTVTLRCDPISGHDNLYWYRRVMGKEIKFLLHFVKESKQDESGMPNNRFLAERTGGTYSTLKVQPAELEDSGVYFCATSSRTSGRLPYEQYFGPGTRLTVT.

This clonotype was detected ten times or more. CDR3 amino acids: CASSPLGTDTQYF. The CDR3 coding sequence is TGTGCCAGCAGCCCGCTGGGTACAGATACGCAGTATTTT. The chain uses TRBV7-3 and TRBJ2-3; unclear D gene. The CDR3 has 13 residues. Per the germline V gene, CDR1 is SGHTA and CDR2 is FQGTGA. Trimming stripped 5 bases from V and 3 bases from J, with 9 bases between.

This clonotype has just one count. A read error may explain this, as a much larger clone is one base away. The rearrangement links TRBV12-5 to TRBJ1-2; weak D call: TRBD1 (5 bases). The CDR3 loop spans 11 amino acids. Germline V CDR1 and CDR2: LGHNT, FRNRAP. V was clipped by 4 bases and J by 10 bases, with 10 bases between them. CDR3 sequence reads: CASGYGDVYTF. The CDR3 nucleotides are TGTGCTAGTGGTTATGGGGACGTCTACACCTTC.

This rearrangement joins TRBV27 to TRBJ1-5; 8 nucleotides align to TRBD1. Germline loops: CDR1 MNHEY, CDR2 SMNVEV (reference sequence). V was pared by 8 bases and J by 4 bases, with 7 bases of the junction left unmatched. The CDR3 consists of 14 residues. CDR3 protein: CASGHRGDNQPQHF. Here the CDR3 DNA reads TGTGCCAGCGGCCACAGGGGGGATAATCAGCCCCAGCATTTT.

This clonotype was counted at least ten times. The chain has TRBV7-9 and TRBJ2-5; D could derive from TRBD1 or TRBD2 (6 bases each). Between the trimmed V and J ends, which lost 5 bases and 2 bases, there was a span of 18 bases. Germline loops: CDR1 SEHNR, CDR2 FQNEAQ (reference sequence). This CDR3 has 16 residues. The CDR3 DNA follows: TGTGCCAGCAGCATAATCGGGGGACACGGGCAAGAGACCCAGTACTTC. As protein: CASSIIGGHGQETQYF.

This clonotype has a count of ten or more. The V gene is TRBV4-1, the J gene TRBJ1-5; the match to TRBD1 covers 8 bases. Germline CDR1 and CDR2: MGHRA and YSYEKL. V lost 0 bases to trimming and J lost 3 bases; unmatched junction nucleotides: 7. The length of the CDR3 is 17 residues. The CDR3 DNA follows: TGCGCCAGCAGCCAAGAGGGGACAGGAGAATTCAATCAGCCCCAGCATTTT. Amino acids: CASSQEGTGEFNQPQHF.

The rearrangement uses TRBV19 and TRBJ2-1, with D tentatively TRBD1 (5 bases). V lost 7 bases and J lost 4, with 20 bases in between. CDR1 is LNHDA, CDR2 SQIVND, per germline (reference sequence). This CDR3 has 16 residues. This CDR3 is CASNPSTERFYNEQFF. The CDR3 DNA reads as TGTGCCAGTAATCCGTCGACAGAGCGCTTTTACAATGAGCAGTTCTTC.

The table lists this clonotype with many counts. The chain recombines TRBV6-5 with TRBJ1-5; D is uncertain. The CDR3 is 15 residues long. Germline CDR1 reads MNHEY; CDR2 reads SVGAGI. Deletions cut 0 bases from V and 4 bases from J, with 10 bases between. Here the CDR3 DNA reads TGTGCCAGCAGTTACTCCGGACCGGAAAATCAGCCCCAGCATTTT. Translating it yields CASSYSGPENQPQHF.

A few counts support this clonotype. As DNA, the CDR3 is TGTGCCAGTACCTTGGGATCAAACCCCCTGGCAGCTTTCTTT. Translation: CASTLGSNPLAAFF. The gene calls are TRBV19 and TRBJ1-1, with D unresolved. This CDR3 is built from 14 residues. V was trimmed by 7 bases and J by 10 bases, leaving 22 bases between them. Per germline, CDR1 LNHDA and CDR2 SQIVND (reference sequence). Using reference TRBV19 and TRBJ1-1 for the parts outside the CDR3, the full variable domain is DGGITQSPKYLFRKEGQNVTLSCEQNLNHDAMYWYRQDPGQGLRLIYYSQIVNDFQKGDIAEGYSVSREKKESFPLTVTSAQKNPTAFYLCASTLGSNPLAAFFGQGTRLTVV.